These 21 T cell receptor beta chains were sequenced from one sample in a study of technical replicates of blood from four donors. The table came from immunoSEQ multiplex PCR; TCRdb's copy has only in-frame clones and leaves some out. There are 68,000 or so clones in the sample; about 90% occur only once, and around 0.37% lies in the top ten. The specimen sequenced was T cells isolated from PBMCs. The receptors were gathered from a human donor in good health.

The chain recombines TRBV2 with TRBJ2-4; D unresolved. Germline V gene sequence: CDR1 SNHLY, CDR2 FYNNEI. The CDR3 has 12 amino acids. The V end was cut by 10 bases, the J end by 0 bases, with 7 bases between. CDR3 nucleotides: TGTGCCACCGTCCTAGCCAAAAACATTCAGTACTTC. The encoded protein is CATVLAKNIQYF.

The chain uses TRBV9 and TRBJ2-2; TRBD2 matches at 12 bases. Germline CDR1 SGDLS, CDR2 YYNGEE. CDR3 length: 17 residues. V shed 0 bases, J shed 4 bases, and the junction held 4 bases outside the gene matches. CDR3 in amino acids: CASSVGLAGAGTGELFF. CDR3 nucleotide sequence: TGTGCCAGCAGCGTAGGACTAGCGGGAGCTGGCACCGGGGAGCTGTTTTTT.

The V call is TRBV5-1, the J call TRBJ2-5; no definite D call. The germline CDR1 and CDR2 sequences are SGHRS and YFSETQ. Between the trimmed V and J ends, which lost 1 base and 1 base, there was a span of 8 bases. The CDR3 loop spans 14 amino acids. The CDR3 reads CASSLNAGQETQYF. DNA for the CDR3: TGCGCCAGCAGCTTGAACGCAGGCCAAGAGACCCAGTACTTC.

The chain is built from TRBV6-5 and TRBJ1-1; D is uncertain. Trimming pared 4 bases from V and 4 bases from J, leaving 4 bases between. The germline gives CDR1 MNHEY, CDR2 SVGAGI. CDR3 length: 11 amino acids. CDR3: CASSSLTEAFF. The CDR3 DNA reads TGTGCCAGCAGTTCTCTCACTGAAGCTTTCTTT.

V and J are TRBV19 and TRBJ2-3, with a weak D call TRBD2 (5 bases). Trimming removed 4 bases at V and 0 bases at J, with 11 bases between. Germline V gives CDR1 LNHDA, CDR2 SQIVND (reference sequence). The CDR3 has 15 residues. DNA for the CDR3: TGTGCCAGTAGTAGAGGGATCGGGAGCACAGATACGCAGTATTTT. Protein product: CASSRGIGSTDTQYF.

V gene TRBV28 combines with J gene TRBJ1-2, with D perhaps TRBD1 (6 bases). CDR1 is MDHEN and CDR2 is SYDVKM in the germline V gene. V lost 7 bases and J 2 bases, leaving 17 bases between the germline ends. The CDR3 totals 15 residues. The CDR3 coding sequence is TGTGCCAGCAACACGCTCAGGGGTTCCAACTATGGCTACACCTTC. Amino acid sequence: CASNTLRGSNYGYTF.

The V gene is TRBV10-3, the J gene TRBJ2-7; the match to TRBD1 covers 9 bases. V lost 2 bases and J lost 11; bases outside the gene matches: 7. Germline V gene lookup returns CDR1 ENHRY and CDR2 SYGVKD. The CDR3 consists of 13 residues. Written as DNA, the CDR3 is TGTGCCATCAGTGAGGCAAACCGGGACAGGGAGTACTTC. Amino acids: CAISEANRDREYF.

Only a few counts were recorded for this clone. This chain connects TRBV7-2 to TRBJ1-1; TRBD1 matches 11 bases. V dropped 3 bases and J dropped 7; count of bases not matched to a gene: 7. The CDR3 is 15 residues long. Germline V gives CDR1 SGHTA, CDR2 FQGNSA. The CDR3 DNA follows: TGTGCCAGCAGCTTCTCGGGGGGACAGGGGGATGAAGCTTTCTTT. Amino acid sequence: CASSFSGGQGDEAFF.

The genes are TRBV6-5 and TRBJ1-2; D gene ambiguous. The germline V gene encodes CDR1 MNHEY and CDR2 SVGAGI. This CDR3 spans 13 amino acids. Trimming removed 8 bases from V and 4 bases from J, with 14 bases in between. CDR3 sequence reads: CASVGWASYGYTF. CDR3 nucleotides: TGTGCCAGCGTTGGGTGGGCGAGCTATGGCTACACCTTC.

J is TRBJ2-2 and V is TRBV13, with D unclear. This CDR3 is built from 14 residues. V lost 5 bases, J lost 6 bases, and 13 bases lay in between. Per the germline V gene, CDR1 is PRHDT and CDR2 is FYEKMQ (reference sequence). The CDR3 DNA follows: TGTGCCAGCAGCCGTTATAGTGAACCCGGGGAGCTGTTTTTT. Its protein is CASSRYSEPGELFF.

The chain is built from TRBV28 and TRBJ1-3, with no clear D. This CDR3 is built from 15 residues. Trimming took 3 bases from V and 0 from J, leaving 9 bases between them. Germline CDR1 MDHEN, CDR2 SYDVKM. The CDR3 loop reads CASSFSMISGNTIYF. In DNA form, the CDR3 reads TGTGCCAGCAGTTTTAGTATGATCTCTGGAAACACCATATATTTT. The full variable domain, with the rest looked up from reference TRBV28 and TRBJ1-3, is DVKVTQSSRYLVKRTGEKVFLECVQDMDHENMFWYRQDPGLGLRLIYFSYDVKMKEKGDIPEGYSVSREKKERFSLILESASTNQTSMYLCASSFSMISGNTIYFGEGSWLTVV.

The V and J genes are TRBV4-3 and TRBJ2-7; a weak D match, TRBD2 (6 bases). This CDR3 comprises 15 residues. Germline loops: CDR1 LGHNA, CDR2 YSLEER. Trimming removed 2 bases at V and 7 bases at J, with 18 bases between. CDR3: CASSQIGGTLQEQYF. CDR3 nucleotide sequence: TGCGCCAGCAGCCAAATTGGGGGGACCTTACAAGAGCAGTACTTC.

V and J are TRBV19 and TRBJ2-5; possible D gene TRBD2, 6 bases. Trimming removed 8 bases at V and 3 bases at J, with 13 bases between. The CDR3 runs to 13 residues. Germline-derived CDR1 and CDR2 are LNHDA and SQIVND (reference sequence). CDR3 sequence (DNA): TGTGCCAGTGGGCGGGGTTGGGAAGAGACCCAGTACTTC. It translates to CASGRGWEETQYF.

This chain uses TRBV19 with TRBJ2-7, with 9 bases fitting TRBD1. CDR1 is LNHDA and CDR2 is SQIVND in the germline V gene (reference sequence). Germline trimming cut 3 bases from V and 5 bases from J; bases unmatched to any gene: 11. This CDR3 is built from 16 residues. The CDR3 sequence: CASSMRHRDRVNEQYF. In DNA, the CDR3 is TGTGCCAGTAGTATGCGCCACCGGGACAGGGTGAACGAGCAGTACTTC.

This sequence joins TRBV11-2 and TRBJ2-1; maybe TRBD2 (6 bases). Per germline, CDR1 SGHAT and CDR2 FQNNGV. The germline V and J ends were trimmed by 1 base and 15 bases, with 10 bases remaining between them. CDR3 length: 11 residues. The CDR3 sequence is CASSLGGGWFF. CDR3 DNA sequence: TGTGCCAGCAGCTTAGGTGGGGGGTGGTTCTTC.

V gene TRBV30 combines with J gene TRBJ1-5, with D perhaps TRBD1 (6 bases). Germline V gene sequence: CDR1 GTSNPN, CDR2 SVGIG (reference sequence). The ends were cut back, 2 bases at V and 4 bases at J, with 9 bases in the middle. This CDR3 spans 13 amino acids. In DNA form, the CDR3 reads TGTGCCTGGAGTTCGGACAGAAATCAGCCCCAGCATTTT. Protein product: CAWSSDRNQPQHF.

CDR3 sequence (DNA): TGTGCCAGCAGTGAAGGCAGGTTTGATGCTGAAGCTTTCTTT. This encodes CASSEGRFDAEAFF. The chain is built from TRBV2 and TRBJ1-1; D remains unclear. The CDR3 is made up of 14 amino acids. Germline V lookup: CDR1 SNHLY, CDR2 FYNNEI. V dropped 1 base and J dropped 6 bases, with 12 bases sitting between them.

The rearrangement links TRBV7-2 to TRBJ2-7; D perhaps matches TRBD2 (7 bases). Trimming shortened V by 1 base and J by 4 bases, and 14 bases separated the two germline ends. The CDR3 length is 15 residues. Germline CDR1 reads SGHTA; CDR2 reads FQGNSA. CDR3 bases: TGTGCCAGCAGCTTAGTTCCAGCGGGGACATACGAGCAGTACTTC. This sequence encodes CASSLVPAGTYEQYF.

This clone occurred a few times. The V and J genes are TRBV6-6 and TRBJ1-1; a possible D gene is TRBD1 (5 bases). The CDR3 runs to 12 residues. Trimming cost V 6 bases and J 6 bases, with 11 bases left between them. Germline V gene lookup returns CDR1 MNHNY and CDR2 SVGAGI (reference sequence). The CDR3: CASRTGGAEAFF. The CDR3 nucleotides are TGTGCCAGCAGAACGGGGGGAGCTGAAGCTTTCTTT.

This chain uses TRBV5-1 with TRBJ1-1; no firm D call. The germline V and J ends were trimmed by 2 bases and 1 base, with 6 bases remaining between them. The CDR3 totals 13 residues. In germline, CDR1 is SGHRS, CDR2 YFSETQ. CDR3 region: CASSFTGNTEAFF. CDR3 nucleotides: TGCGCCAGCAGCTTCACCGGGAACACTGAAGCTTTCTTT.

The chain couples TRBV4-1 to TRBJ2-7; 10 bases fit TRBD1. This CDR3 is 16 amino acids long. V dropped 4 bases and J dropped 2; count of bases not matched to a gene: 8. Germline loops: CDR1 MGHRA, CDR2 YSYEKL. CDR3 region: CASSPLWTGGAYEQYF. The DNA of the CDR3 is TGCGCCAGCAGCCCCCTGTGGACAGGGGGGGCCTACGAGCAGTACTTC.